These T cell receptor beta chains were read from a single sample in a study of regulatory T cells in long-lasting Graves disease. Each CDR3 protein gets one entry after TCRdb re-called the multiplex PCR reads with MiXCR. This table holds around 450,000 distinct CDR3 sequences, 20% to 25% found once. The input for sequencing was peripheral blood mononuclear cells (PBMCs), taken when the disease was refractory, from a patient treated with antithyroid drugs. These receptors all stem from a female donor with Graves disease. Each CDR3 is given with its conserved first and last residue. The order of the fields is D gene, J gene, V gene, clone size, CDR3 protein, CDR3 DNA. D genes are given only for firm matches. Rows may omit the clone size; those that give it use once, few, many or a size class.

NA	TRBJ1-2	TRBV6-5	few	CASSYSMDSYGYTF	TGTGCCAGCAGTTACTCTATGGACAGCTATGGCTACACCTTC
NA	TRBJ1-4	TRBV2	many	CASSVWRVGEKLFF	TGTGCCAGCAGTGTTTGGCGAGTCGGGGAAAAACTGTTTTTT
NA	TRBJ2-7	TRBV19	few	CASSSSGNSYEQYF	TGTGCCAGTAGTAGTAGCGGTAACTCCTACGAGCAGTACTTC
NA	TRBJ2-2	TRBV10-1	few	CASNYREVDTGELFF	TGCGCCAGCAACTACAGGGAGGTTGACACCGGGGAGCTGTTTTTT
TRBD1	TRBJ2-2	TRBV24-1	many	CATSDLARDRSSGELFF	TGTGCCACCAGTGACCTGGCCCGGGACAGATCGTCCGGGGAGCTGTTTTTT
TRBD2	TRBJ2-7	TRBV6-2/TRBV6-3	NA	CASSWPAGDTYEQYF	TGTGCCAGCAGTTGGCCAGCGGGAGATACCTACGAGCAGTACTTC
NA	TRBJ2-7	TRBV12-3/TRBV12-4	NA	CASSQPGSPYEQYF	TGTGCCAGCAGTCAACCGGGGTCCCCCTACGAGCAGTACTTC
TRBD2	TRBJ2-7	TRBV27	NA	CASSLSGGIEEQYF	TGTGCCAGCAGTTTATCGGGAGGGATCGAAGAGCAGTACTTC
NA	TRBJ2-2	TRBV7-3	many	CASSLEPLEGELFF	TGTGCCAGCAGCTTAGAACCCCTGGAGGGGGAGCTGTTTTTT
NA	TRBJ1-2	TRBV10-3	NA	CAISESFPTASYGYTF	TGTGCCATCAGTGAGTCTTTTCCGACCGCTTCCTATGGCTACACCTTC
NA	TRBJ2-2	TRBV27	few	CASSLSPRVGTGELFF	TGTGCCAGCAGTTTATCCCCCAGGGTGGGAACCGGGGAGCTGTTTTTT
NA	TRBJ2-2	TRBV28	many	CASSLRGVTGELFF	TGTGCCAGCAGTTTAAGGGGAGTCACCGGGGAGCTGTTTTTT
TRBD1	TRBJ2-5	TRBV12-3/TRBV12-4	many	CASSPRDRVGETQYF	TGTGCCAGCAGTCCGCGGGACAGGGTAGGGGAGACCCAGTACTTC
NA	TRBJ2-6	TRBV7-9	NA	CASSLVIGANVLTF	TGTGCCAGCAGCTTAGTTATCGGGGCCAACGTCCTGACTTTC
NA	TRBJ2-7	TRBV7-6	few	CATTGSRTDSYEQYF	TGTGCCACTACCGGATCGAGGACAGACTCCTACGAGCAGTACTTC
NA	TRBJ2-2	TRBV19	NA	CASKLVGGNTGELFF	TGTGCCAGCAAACTAGTTGGGGGGAACACCGGGGAGCTGTTTTTT
NA	TRBJ2-3	TRBV12-3/TRBV12-4	NA	CASSSSDSASTDTQYF	TGTGCCAGCAGTTCCTCCGACTCCGCAAGCACAGATACGCAGTATTTT
NA	TRBJ1-6	TRBV7-2	many	CASSSPPWDSPLHF	TGTGCCAGCAGCTCCCCCCCCTGGGATTCACCCCTCCACTTT
NA	TRBJ2-7	TRBV30	few	CAWAGQPFYEQYF	TGTGCCTGGGCGGGACAGCCCTTCTACGAGCAGTACTTC
NA	TRBJ1-2	TRBV6-1	many	CASSGTPGDYGYTF	TGTGCCAGCAGCGGGACTCCGGGGGACTATGGCTACACCTTC
NA	TRBJ1-6	TRBV7-9	NA	CASSSGEDRSNYNSPLHF	TGTGCCAGCAGCTCCGGAGAGGACAGAAGCAACTATAATTCACCCCTCCACTTT
NA	TRBJ1-5	TRBV3-1	many	CASSQDPLNQPQHF	TGTGCCAGCAGCCAAGATCCCCTCAATCAGCCCCAGCATTTT
NA	TRBJ2-7	TRBV18	NA	CASSPFREMVYEQYF	TGTGCCAGCTCACCATTTCGGGAGATGGTCTACGAGCAGTACTTC
NA	TRBJ1-5	TRBV7-2	few	CASSSDTMRPQHF	TGTGCCAGCAGCTCCGACACTATGAGGCCCCAGCATTTT
NA	TRBJ1-1	TRBV12-3/TRBV12-4	many	CASSSPGATEAFF	TGTGCCAGCAGTTCCCCCGGGGCTACTGAAGCTTTCTTT
NA	TRBJ1-1	TRBV29-1	many	CSVVHRLSKANTEAFF	TGCAGCGTTGTACACAGACTTTCCAAAGCGAACACTGAAGCTTTCTTT
TRBD2	TRBJ2-3	TRBV2	NA	CASSVFAGGSTDTQYF	TGTGCCAGCAGTGTTTTTGCGGGGGGCAGCACAGATACGCAGTATTTT
TRBD1	TRBJ2-5	TRBV28	many	CASRLQGSETQYF	TGTGCCAGCAGGTTACAGGGGAGTGAGACCCAGTACTTC
NA	TRBJ1-5	TRBV6-2/TRBV6-3	many	CASSYTTGNQPQHF	TGTGCCAGCAGTTACACCACAGGGAATCAGCCCCAGCATTTT
NA	TRBJ1-3	TRBV12-3/TRBV12-4	many	CASSSGDTIYF	TGTGCCAGCAGTTCCGGGGACACCATATATTTT
TRBD2	TRBJ2-7	TRBV3-1	few	CASSQASGSLYEQYF	TGTGCCAGCAGCCAAGCTAGCGGGAGTCTCTACGAGCAGTACTTC
NA	TRBJ2-3	TRBV5-5	NA	CASSLSGEDTDTQYF	TGTGCCAGCAGCTTGTCCGGGGAAGACACAGATACGCAGTATTTT
NA	TRBJ2-2	TRBV28	many	CASLSTANTGELFF	TGTGCCAGTCTCTCGACAGCGAACACCGGGGAGCTGTTTTTT
NA	TRBJ2-7	TRBV28	many	CASRSDGGSREQYF	TGTGCCAGCAGATCCGACGGAGGGAGTCGCGAGCAGTACTTC
TRBD2	TRBJ2-5	TRBV7-9	many	CASSSGTRTQYF	TGTGCCAGCAGCTCCGGGACTAGGACCCAGTACTTC
NA	TRBJ1-1	TRBV7-9	many	CASSLARPEAFF	TGTGCCAGCAGCTTAGCCCGTCCGGAAGCTTTCTTT
NA	TRBJ1-5	TRBV4-2	NA	CASSQVGGPQGNQPQHF	TGTGCCAGCAGCCAAGTGGGGGGGCCCCAAGGCAATCAGCCCCAGCATTTT
TRBD1	TRBJ1-5	TRBV7-2	NA	CASSPSGQPNQPQHF	TGTGCCAGCAGCCCCTCGGGACAGCCCAATCAGCCCCAGCATTTT
NA	TRBJ1-2	TRBV28	many	CASSFRAGYTF	TGTGCCAGCAGTTTCAGGGCTGGCTACACCTTC
TRBD2	TRBJ2-5	TRBV12-3/TRBV12-4	many	CASSLAAPMETQYF	TGTGCCAGCAGTCTAGCGGCGCCAATGGAGACCCAGTACTTC
NA	TRBJ1-1	TRBV7-9	NA	CASSPGPGLETEAFF	TGTGCCAGCAGCCCAGGCCCAGGGCTGGAGACTGAAGCTTTCTTT
NA	TRBJ1-1	TRBV30	few	CAWSVGYWGNTEAFF	TGTGCCTGGAGTGTTGGTTATTGGGGGAACACTGAAGCTTTCTTT
NA	TRBJ2-5	TRBV7-8	many	CASSTFGETQYF	TGTGCCAGCAGCACCTTCGGGGAGACCCAGTACTTC
TRBD1	TRBJ2-7	TRBV25-1	few	CASSIQGNIYEQYF	TGTGCCAGCAGTATACAGGGGAACATCTACGAGCAGTACTTC
NA	TRBJ1-6	TRBV6-5	many	CASSYSPANSPLHF	TGTGCCAGCAGTTACTCGCCGGCCAATTCACCCCTCCACTTT
NA	TRBJ2-5	TRBV6-1	many	CASRDGLQETQYF	TGTGCCAGCAGGGACGGGCTCCAAGAGACCCAGTACTTC
NA	TRBJ2-4	TRBV6-2/TRBV6-3	few	CASTPSLDRKNIQYF	TGTGCCAGCACCCCCAGCTTGGACAGAAAAAACATTCAGTACTTC
NA	TRBJ1-1	TRBV4-1	NA	CASSQTRLKPGRTNTEAFF	TGCGCCAGCAGCCAAACTAGACTTAAACCGGGACGGACGAACACTGAAGCTTTCTTT
TRBD1	TRBJ2-7	TRBV7-3	NA	CASSPGQPGGYEQYF	TGTGCCAGCAGCCCGGGACAGCCGGGCGGCTACGAGCAGTACTTC
NA	TRBJ2-4	TRBV3-1	many	CASSQEGVGKNIQYF	TGTGCCAGCAGCCAGGAGGGCGTGGGCAAAAACATTCAGTACTTC
TRBD1	TRBJ2-1	TRBV15	NA	CATRDRTGGSYNEQFF	TGTGCCACCAGAGATCGGACAGGGGGTTCCTACAATGAGCAGTTCTTC
TRBD2	TRBJ2-2	TRBV7-2	NA	CASSFLAGVGTGELFF	TGTGCCAGCAGCTTCCTAGCGGGAGTAGGCACCGGGGAGCTGTTTTTT
TRBD2	TRBJ2-7	TRBV3-1	few	CASSQAGGGEQYF	TGCGCCAGCAGCCAAGCGGGGGGCGGCGAGCAGTACTTC